A selection of T cell receptor beta chains follows, all from one sample in a study of T cells in Graves' hyperthyroidism and ophthalmopathy. TCRdb reprocessed the multiplex PCR reads via MiXCR and lists one record per CDR3 protein. The table shows hundreds of thousands of distinct CDR3 sequences, with around 45% occurring only once. Material for sequencing was peripheral blood or thyroid tissue (not recorded which). The receptor set was obtained from a woman younger than 35 with Graves' hyperthyroidism. The CDR3 runs from the conserved cysteine through the conserved F or W.

V gene | CDR3 protein
TRBV20-1 | CSVEWGQGALAQHF
TRBV20-1 | CSAREPRGTEAFF
TRBV2 | CASSERTGAAVGYTF
TRBV11-2 | CASSGEGGETQYF
TRBV11-2 | CASSLDTSSYNSPLHF
TRBV7-8 | CASSLLSGGYEQYF
TRBV5-1 | CASSFGSRSETQYF
TRBV4-2 | CASSQDRTVLGYGYTF
TRBV5-5 | CASSVTGTGAGEKLFF
TRBV10-3 | CASSLRAEITEAFF
TRBV7-2 | CASSFNTGELFF
TRBV10-3 | CATAYPGLTDYGYTF
TRBV12-3/TRBV12-4 | CASSLEEGSYGYTF
TRBV9 | CASSGRQGNTEAFF
TRBV9 | CASSRLGQGDYGYTF
TRBV15 | CARDPGAGYTEAFF
TRBV7-3 | CASSPRYGTENNSPLHF
TRBV11-2 | CASSLSGAEQFF
TRBV15 | CATVGGNTGELFF
TRBV19 | CASRGWRDHSYEQYF
TRBV7-2 | CASSLTMTGAYEQYF
TRBV7-2 | CASSQGVQGRSSPLHF
TRBV20-1 | CSASGSLWVDRGETGDNEKLFF
TRBV6-6 | CASSLGQAITEAFF
TRBV2 | CASSAAGQGEKLFF
TRBV7-9 | CASSQGAAQTSYEQYF
TRBV15 | CATSREVGKAFF
TRBV9 | CASSVGSGRAYEQYF
TRBV29-1 | CSAEVWGTEAFF
TRBV25-1 | CASSVSRAYGYTF
TRBV29-1 | CSVTGQIYEQYF
TRBV5-1 | CASSFGLAINTGELFF